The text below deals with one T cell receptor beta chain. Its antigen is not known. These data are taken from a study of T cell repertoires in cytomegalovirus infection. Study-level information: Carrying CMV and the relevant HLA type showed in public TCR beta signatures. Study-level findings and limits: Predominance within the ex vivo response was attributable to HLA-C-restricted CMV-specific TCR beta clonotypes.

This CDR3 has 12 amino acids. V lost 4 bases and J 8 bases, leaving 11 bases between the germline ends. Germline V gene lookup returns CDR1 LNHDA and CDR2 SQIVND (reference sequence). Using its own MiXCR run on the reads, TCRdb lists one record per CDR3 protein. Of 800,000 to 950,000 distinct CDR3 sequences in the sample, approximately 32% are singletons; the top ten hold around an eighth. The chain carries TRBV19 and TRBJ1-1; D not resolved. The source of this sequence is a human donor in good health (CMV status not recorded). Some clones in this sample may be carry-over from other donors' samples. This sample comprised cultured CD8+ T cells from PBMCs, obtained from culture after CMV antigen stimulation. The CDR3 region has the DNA TGTGCCAGTAGTAGGAGGGTCGAAGAAGCTTTCTTT. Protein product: CASSRRVEEAFF.